Listed below are T cell receptor beta chains from one sample, sequenced in a study of CD8 T cells in ankylosing spondylitis. TCRdb re-called the 5' RACE reads through MiXCR, storing one row per CDR3 protein. Among about 160,000 distinct CDR3 sequences, roughly 10% were seen once, and the ten largest hold approximately 15%. Sequenced sample: blood, either unsorted or a sorted T cell fraction (not recorded which). The receptors derive from a female donor with ankylosing spondylitis or in good health (not recorded which). Both conserved end residues are part of each CDR3. Fields, in order: D gene, V gene, clone size, J gene, CDR3 DNA, CDR3 protein. D genes are given only for firm matches. Where a row states a size, it is once, few, many or the class of an expanded clone; other rows omit it.

TRBD2,TRBV29-1,NA,TRBJ2-2,TGCAGCGCACTAGCGGGAAACACCGGGGAGCTGTTTTTT,CSALAGNTGELFF
NA,TRBV2,NA,TRBJ2-3,TGTGCCGCGGGGCAGTTAAAAGATACGCAGTATTTT,CAAGQLKDTQYF
NA,TRBV7-3,NA,TRBJ1-1,TGTGCCAGCAGCTTAATGCGGCAGGGAAGGACTGAAGCTTTCTTT,CASSLMRQGRTEAFF
TRBD2,TRBV20-1,NA,TRBJ2-3,TGCAGTGCCCCCCCCCAGGCTAGCGGGATGGCAGATACGCAGTATTTT,CSAPPQASGMADTQYF
NA,TRBV20-1,few,TRBJ1-1,TGCAGTGCTATCACGAACACTGAAGCTTTCTTT,CSAITNTEAFF
TRBD2,TRBV27,many,TRBJ2-1,TGTGCCAGCAGTTACCTAGCGGGAGGGAATGAGCAGTTCTTC,CASSYLAGGNEQFF
NA,TRBV7-9,few,TRBJ1-1,TGTGCCAGCAGCCAAGTCCTTTCGAACACTGAAGCTTTCTTT,CASSQVLSNTEAFF
TRBD1,TRBV28,few,TRBJ1-6,TGTGCCAGCAGTCCGGGGACAGGGGCGGATAATTCACCCCTCCACTTT,CASSPGTGADNSPLHF
NA,TRBV10-1,once,TRBJ2-1,TGCGCCAGCAGTGAGTCAGAAAGCGATGAGCAGTTCTTC,CASSESESDEQFF
NA,TRBV7-2,few,TRBJ2-3,TGTGCCAGCAGCTTAGGGGGGACTTTCACAGATACGCAGTATTTT,CASSLGGTFTDTQYF
NA,TRBV6-2/TRBV6-3,many,TRBJ2-1,TGTGCCAGCAGTTATTTGGCGGGATTCGACAATGAGCAGTTCTTC,CASSYLAGFDNEQFF
NA,TRBV28,NA,TRBJ1-1,TGTGCCAGCAGTTTCGCCAGAAACACTGAAGCTTTCTTT,CASSFARNTEAFF
NA,TRBV25-1,many,TRBJ2-7,TGTGCCAGCAGTGTGGGGCAGTACTACGAGCAGTACTTC,CASSVGQYYEQYF
NA,TRBV5-6,NA,TRBJ2-7,TGTGCCAGCAGCTTCAGGGGGAGGGAGCAGTACTTC,CASSFRGREQYF
TRBD2,TRBV20-1,NA,TRBJ2-1,TGCAGTGCCCGCTCGGGAGGGGAATGGAATGAGCAGTTCTTC,CSARSGGEWNEQFF
NA,TRBV19,few,TRBJ2-1,TGTGCCAGTAGTATAGCCCTGTCGGCCTCGTCCTACAATGAGCAGTTCTTC,CASSIALSASSYNEQFF
NA,TRBV9,NA,TRBJ2-7,TGTGCCAGCAGCGTAGAGGGGACATCAACCTACGAGCAGTACTTC,CASSVEGTSTYEQYF
TRBD2,TRBV6-2/TRBV6-3,NA,TRBJ2-5,TGTGCCAGCAGTTACTCGTTTGAAGCGGGAGAATCGGAGACCCAGTACTTC,CASSYSFEAGESETQYF
NA,TRBV6-5,few,TRBJ2-7,TGTGCCAGCAGTTACTCGACGGACTCCTACGAGCAGTACTTC,CASSYSTDSYEQYF
NA,TRBV20-1,NA,TRBJ2-7,TGCAGTGCTAGAGACATCGACTACGAGCAGTACTTC,CSARDIDYEQYF
TRBD2,TRBV11-2,many,TRBJ2-1,TGTGCCAGCAGCTTATCAAGCGGGGATGAGCAGTTCTTC,CASSLSSGDEQFF
NA,TRBV13,NA,TRBJ2-7,TGTGCCAGCAGCTTCGGTAAGCGAGATTACGAGCAGTACTTC,CASSFGKRDYEQYF
TRBD1,TRBV9,NA,TRBJ1-4,TGTGCCAGCAGCGCCGAACTAGACAGGGGGGGTGAAAAACTGTTTTTT,CASSAELDRGGEKLFF
TRBD1,TRBV6-1,few,TRBJ2-1,TGTGCCAGCAACAAACCGGGACAGGGCAATGAGCAGTTCTTC,CASNKPGQGNEQFF
NA,TRBV6-2/TRBV6-3,NA,TRBJ2-7,TGTGCCAGCAGTTACCCGCCAGGGACCTACGAGCAGTACTTC,CASSYPPGTYEQYF
NA,TRBV5-1,many,TRBJ1-1,TGCGCCAGCAGCCAGGGGAGCGTAGAAGCTTTCTTT,CASSQGSVEAFF
NA,TRBV5-5,few,TRBJ2-7,TGTGCCAGCAGCTTCCGAGGGGCAGGCTACGAGCAGTACTTC,CASSFRGAGYEQYF
NA,TRBV7-9,many,TRBJ2-7,TGTGCCAGCAGCTCTTTTGGACAGCCTTACGAGCAGTACTTC,CASSSFGQPYEQYF
NA,TRBV6-2/TRBV6-3,few,TRBJ2-5,TGTGCCAGCAGTTCAGGGGACTTTCAAGAGACCCAGTACTTC,CASSSGDFQETQYF
NA,TRBV5-1,many,TRBJ2-1,TGCGCCAGCAGCTCCTCGCGGACCTCCTACAATGAGCAGTTCTTC,CASSSSRTSYNEQFF
NA,TRBV7-9,few,TRBJ2-7,TGTGCCAGCAGCTCCCCGGGGTCCGTCTACGAGCAGTACTTC,CASSSPGSVYEQYF